These T cell receptor beta chains were read from a single sample in a study of shared clonotypes between healthy human individuals. Produced via immunoSEQ multiplex PCR; TCRdb's table is partial and in-frame only. This sample has some 95,000 clones; roughly two thirds occur once, and the top ten carry 35% to 55%. Sequencing input: memory CD8+ T cells sorted from blood. Receptor source: a man aged 25 to 40 in good health. The CDR3 runs from the conserved cysteine through the conserved F or W. D genes are given only for firm matches. Expanded clones get a size class; other rows say once, few or many, or leave the size out.

abundance	v_gene	j_gene	d_gene	CDR3nt	CDR3aa
few	TRBV7-8	TRBJ2-7	-	TGTGCCAGCAGTCAAACCCTCCTAGCGACTAATGCCTACGAGCAGTACTTC	CASSQTLLATNAYEQYF
-	TRBV27	TRBJ2-1	TRBD2	TGTGCCAGCAGCCTAGCGGGAGTAGGTAATGAGCAGTTCTTC	CASSLAGVGNEQFF
-	TRBV7-9	TRBJ1-1	-	TGTGCCAGTACCTTCCCTCGGGGCGCGAACACTGAAGCTTTCTTT	CASTFPRGANTEAFF
-	TRBV5-4	TRBJ1-1	TRBD1	TGTGCCAGCAGCAGCCGGGACAGGGGAGACACTGAAGCTTTCTTT	CASSSRDRGDTEAFF
-	TRBV14	TRBJ1-1	-	TGTGCCAGCAGCCAACCGCGCCAGACAACGAACACTGAAGCTTTCTTT	CASSQPRQTTNTEAFF
few	TRBV19	TRBJ1-4	-	TGTGCCAGTAGTATCGACAGTCGTCTAGGGGAAAAACTGTTTTTT	CASSIDSRLGEKLFF
-	TRBV7-6	TRBJ2-1	TRBD2	TGTGCCAGCAGCTTAGGGACTAGAGGTAATGAGCAGTTCTTC	CASSLGTRGNEQFF
-	TRBV4-1	TRBJ2-3	-	TGCGCCAGCAGCCAAGCATCCGTGACAAAGCTCACAGATACGCAGTATTTT	CASSQASVTKLTDTQYF
-	TRBV5-1	TRBJ2-7	TRBD2	TGCGCCAGCAGCATGACTAGCGGCAGCTCCTACGAGCAGTACTTC	CASSMTSGSSYEQYF
few	TRBV6-1	TRBJ2-3	TRBD2	TGTGCCAGCAGTGAAGATGGCGGGAGTGCAGATACGCAGTATTTT	CASSEDGGSADTQYF
-	TRBV28	TRBJ2-1	-	TGTGCCAGCAGTGTCCCTCCGGGACCCACTAGCTCCTACAATGAGCAGTTCTTC	CASSVPPGPTSSYNEQFF
-	TRBV7-8	TRBJ2-2	-	TGTGCCAGCAGCCTAGGCACCGGGGAGCTGTTTTTT	CASSLGTGELFF
-	TRBV5-1	TRBJ1-1	-	TGCGCCAGCAGCTTGGCCTGGGGGGACACTGAAGCTTTCTTT	CASSLAWGDTEAFF
-	TRBV5-1	TRBJ2-7	TRBD1	TGCGCCAGCAGCTCCGAGACAGGGTTCGGGTACGAGCAGTACTTC	CASSSETGFGYEQYF
-	TRBV11-2	TRBJ2-7	TRBD2	TGTGCCAGCAGCGCTTTAGCGGGAGGGCCGCGCGAGGTGAAGCAGTACTTC	CASSALAGGPREVKQYF
-	TRBV9	TRBJ1-4	-	TGTGCCAGCAGCACAGACCCTAATGAAAAACTGTTTTTT	CASSTDPNEKLFF
-	TRBV18	TRBJ2-5	-	TGTGCCAGCTCACCACTATTAGGGTCACAAGAGACCCAGTACTTC	CASSPLLGSQETQYF
many	TRBV19	TRBJ1-5	TRBD1	TGTGCCAGTAGTACTGTCGACAGGGGGCTTGATAGCAATCAGCCCCAGCATTTT	CASSTVDRGLDSNQPQHF
-	TRBV9	TRBJ2-3	-	TGTGCCAGCAGCGTTATGGGGAATACGCAGTATTTT	CASSVMGNTQYF
-	TRBV19	TRBJ2-1	TRBD1	TGTGCCAGCGAAAAGACAGGGTCCTACAATGAGCAGTTCTTC	CASEKTGSYNEQFF
-	TRBV28	TRBJ2-7	-	TGTGCCAGCAATAGGAATTACGAGCAGTACTTC	CASNRNYEQYF
-	TRBV10-3	TRBJ2-1	-	TGTGCCATCAGTTTAGCGGACCCGCCCTACAATGAGCAGTTCTTC	CAISLADPPYNEQFF